This TCR beta chain was retrieved from a study of blood T cell repertoires in COVID-19. Looking at the study overall: Acute and convalescent COVID-19 samples came from the United States, Italy and Spain. PBMCs, B-cell-depleted T cells, or T cells provided the cDNA or gDNA that made up the material.

Original methodology: The assay estimated nucleated cells by amplifying reference gene primers. Some clones are missing from TCRdb's copy, which holds only in-frame ones; the method was immunoSEQ multiplex PCR. For V, J and clone size, that table is used; D and trimming come from the DNA. Altogether 120,000 or so clones are present, about 80% being singletons, with the ten largest covering roughly 15%. The CDR3 is 17 residues long. Germline loops: CDR1 LNHDA, CDR2 SQIVND (reference sequence). The V segment lost 1 base and the J segment 2 bases; nucleotides outside the gene matches: 11. The genes are TRBV19 and TRBJ2-7; 7 bases fit TRBD1. The sample taken for sequencing was peripheral blood. The sequence was obtained from a woman aged 45-60 years with acute or convalescent COVID-19. CDR3 bases: TGTGCCAGTAGTATAGGCCCGAGACAGGGCTTCACCTACGAGCAGTACTTC. Its translation is CASSIGPRQGFTYEQYF.